Presented here are 8 T cell receptor beta chains from one specimen sequenced in a study of CD8+ T cells in alopecia areata. Treatment in this sample: oral pan-JAK inhibitor, 5-10 mg twice daily. As the sequencing template, cDNA was produced by extracting RNA and reverse transcribing it. Profiling relied on immunoSEQ multiplex PCR, and the TCRdb table lists in-frame clones only, not all of them. The sample yields approximately 140,000 clones, about four fifths seen once. The sample in question was CD8+ T cells sorted from blood, obtained at week 4, from a patient treated with tofacitinib. These receptors were obtained from a human donor with alopecia areata.

The rearrangement joins TRBV27 to TRBJ1-6; D remains ambiguous. The CDR3 loop spans 9 amino acids. The germline gives CDR1 MNHEY, CDR2 SMNVEV (reference sequence). The V end was cut by 4 bases, the J end by 13 bases, with 2 bases between. CDR3 DNA: TGTGCCAGCAGTTCCCCCCTCCACTTT. It encodes CASSSPLHF.

CDR3: CASSQTSRGTGVTNEQFF. CDR3 nucleotides: TGTGCCAGCAGCCAAACCTCGCGCGGGACAGGGGTGACGAATGAGCAGTTCTTC. The chain employs TRBV4-2 and TRBJ2-1; 10 bases match TRBD1. Germline values: CDR1 LGHNA, CDR2 YNFKEQ. There are 18 residues in the CDR3. Germline trimming cut 2 bases from V and 7 bases from J; bases unmatched to any gene: 14.

V is TRBV29-1 and J is TRBJ1-2; no clear D gene. The V end was cut by 1 base, the J end by 1 base, with 4 bases between. The CDR3 sequence is 12 residues long. CDR1 and CDR2 from the germline V gene are SQVTM and ANQGSEA. The DNA of the CDR3 is TGCAGCGTTGAAGCTAATAACTATGGCTACACCTTC. It yields the protein CSVEANNYGYTF.

This clone was detected a few times. The gene calls are TRBV7-9 and TRBJ2-1; D gene uncertain. Germline V gene lookup returns CDR1 SEHNR and CDR2 FQNEAQ (reference sequence). Trimming left V 2 bases short and J 5 bases short, with 16 bases between. The CDR3 extends over 16 amino acids. The CDR3 DNA reads as TGTGCCAGCAGCTTATTCGGCGGATTACCAGACAATGAGCAGTTCTTC. It is translated as CASSLFGGLPDNEQFF.

The V gene is TRBV10-3, the J gene TRBJ2-5; TRBD1 or TRBD2 may be the D gene (5 bases each). The V gene lost 11 bases and the J gene lost 2 bases, with 12 bases spanning the gap. This CDR3 comprises 12 residues. Germline lookup yields CDR1 ENHRY and CDR2 SYGVKD. Here the CDR3 DNA reads TGTGCCGCCGGGGCACTTCAAGAGACCCAGTACTTC. It encodes CAAGALQETQYF.

V gene TRBV2 combines with J gene TRBJ1-5; 7 bases match TRBD1. Germline assignment: CDR1 SNHLY and CDR2 FYNNEI. The V segment lost 3 bases and the J segment 1 base; nucleotides outside the gene matches: 12. CDR3 length: 18 residues. CDR3 nucleotide sequence: TGTGCCAGCAGTGACAGGGACAGTATTCTTTTGAGCAATCAGCCCCAGCATTTT. Residues: CASSDRDSILLSNQPQHF.

The chain employs TRBV7-9 and TRBJ2-2; D is uncertain. CDR1 SEHNR and CDR2 FQNEAQ come from the germline V gene (reference sequence). The CDR3 has 15 residues. Deletions cut 1 base from V and 6 bases from J, with 12 bases between. This CDR3 reads CASSLGGHSPGELFF. The CDR3 bases are TGTGCCAGCAGCTTAGGAGGTCACTCCCCCGGGGAGCTGTTTTTT.

This chain connects TRBV5-4 to TRBJ2-3, with 7 bases matching TRBD2. The germline V gene encodes CDR1 SGHNT and CDR2 YYREEE (reference sequence). J was trimmed by 6 bases and V by 5 bases; bases with no gene match: 6. CDR3 length: 13 residues. The CDR3 DNA is TGTGCCAGCAGTATCTACGGGGGGGATACGCAGTATTTT. This sequence encodes CASSIYGGDTQYF.